One sample yielded the 18 T cell receptor beta chains listed below, sequenced in a study of technical replicates of blood from several donors. Here immunoSEQ multiplex PCR was the method, and the copy in TCRdb shows in-frame clones only, minus some. The top ten clones hold around 0.22% of a sample with about 100,000 clones, about 94% of them seen once. The sequenced sample was T cells isolated from PBMCs. The receptors shown here come from a human donor in good health.

The J gene is TRBJ2-1, the V gene TRBV4-1; TRBD2 is a possible D gene (5 bases). Germline CDR1 and CDR2: MGHRA and YSYEKL. V shed 1 base and J shed 0 bases, with 16 bases lying between them. This CDR3 contains 18 residues. CDR3 loop: CASSQGGLAPFSYNEQFF. CDR3 DNA sequence: TGCGCCAGCAGCCAAGGAGGGCTAGCCCCTTTCTCCTACAATGAGCAGTTCTTC.

The rearrangement uses TRBV2 and TRBJ2-5, with 13 bases that match TRBD2. Germline values: CDR1 SNHLY, CDR2 FYNNEI. The V gene end was trimmed by 5 bases and the J gene end by 1 base; junction bases not matched to a gene: 10. This CDR3 is built from 18 residues. The chain's CDR3 is CASSPLAGGEGGQETQYF. The CDR3 nucleotides read TGTGCCAGCAGTCCACTAGCGGGAGGGGAGGGAGGCCAAGAGACCCAGTACTTC.

The rearrangement joins TRBV11-2 to TRBJ2-7, with D possibly TRBD2 on 5 matching bases. The CDR3 consists of 14 residues. Trimming stripped 5 bases from V and 2 bases from J, with 13 bases between. Germline CDR1 reads SGHAT; CDR2 reads FQNNGV. The CDR3 sequence is CASSTRTRPYEQYF. The CDR3, as DNA: TGTGCCAGCAGCACAAGGACTCGACCCTACGAGCAGTACTTC.

The chain has TRBV30 and TRBJ2-3; D unresolved. Germline V lookup: CDR1 GTSNPN, CDR2 SVGIG (reference sequence). The CDR3 spans 12 residues. V was shortened by 5 bases and J by 4 bases, with 10 bases between the two germline ends. The CDR3 coding sequence is TGTGCCTGGGGTACAGACGCAGATACGCAGTATTTT. This codes for CAWGTDADTQYF. The complete variable domain, with remaining parts taken from reference TRBV30 and TRBJ2-3, reads SQTIHQWPATLVQPVGSPLSLECTVEGTSNPNLYWYRQAAGRGLQLLFYSVGIGQISSEVPQNLSASRPQDRQFILSSKKLLLSDSGFYLCAWGTDADTQYFGPGTRLTVL.

V gene TRBV15 combines with J gene TRBJ2-3, with a possible D match to TRBD1 (5 bases). The length of the CDR3 is 16 residues. Germline V gene sequence: CDR1 LNHNV, CDR2 YYDKDF (reference sequence). Trimming took off 1 base at V and 3 bases at J, with 14 bases between the two ends. The CDR3 sequence: CATSRGRGSVTDTQYF. CDR3 DNA sequence: TGTGCCACCAGCAGAGGAAGGGGATCGGTAACAGATACGCAGTATTTT.

This chain connects TRBV19 to TRBJ1-1; 7 nucleotides line up with TRBD1. Germline V gene lookup returns CDR1 LNHDA and CDR2 SQIVND (reference sequence). The CDR3 is made up of 14 amino acids. V shed 3 bases, J shed 3 bases, and the junction held 4 bases outside the gene matches. The CDR3 DNA reads TGTGCCAGTAGTATCAGGGGGAGAGACACTGAAGCTTTCTTT. Amino acids: CASSIRGRDTEAFF.

The rearrangement links TRBV9 to TRBJ2-7; TRBD1 agrees at 7 bases. Unmatched junction bases numbered 6, after V lost 4 bases and J lost 5 bases. Germline V CDR1 and CDR2: SGDLS, YYNGEE. CDR3 length: 13 residues. In DNA, the CDR3 is TGTGCCAGCAGCCCCGGGACAGATCACGAGCAGTACTTC. It encodes CASSPGTDHEQYF.

CDR3 bases: TGTGCCAGATCGGGGGGCGGGTACAATGAGCAGTTCTTC. Protein product: CARSGGGYNEQFF. The V gene is TRBV6-1, the J gene TRBJ2-1; maybe TRBD2 (7 bases). The germline V gene encodes CDR1 MNHNS and CDR2 SASEGT. The CDR3 length is 13 residues. Trimming left V 9 bases short and J 4 bases short, with 13 bases between.

The chain carries TRBV7-9 and TRBJ2-1; tentative D call: TRBD2 (5 bases). Looked up from germline, CDR1 is SEHNR and CDR2 is FQNEAQ (reference sequence). V was pared by 0 bases and J by 2 bases, with 8 bases between. This CDR3 region has 15 residues. The CDR3 bases are TGTGCCAGCAGCTTAGCGAGCGGCCCCTACAATGAGCAGTTCTTC. This translates into CASSLASGPYNEQFF.

The chain recombines TRBV7-9 with TRBJ2-7; 14 bases are a match to TRBD2. V shed 5 bases, J shed 4 bases, and the junction held 7 bases outside the gene matches. From germline, CDR1 is SEHNR and CDR2 FQNEAQ (reference sequence). This CDR3 is 16 amino acids long. The chain's CDR3 is CASSPSGTSGSYEQYF. The CDR3 nucleotides are TGTGCCAGCAGCCCCAGCGGGACTAGCGGGAGTTACGAGCAGTACTTC.

The chain employs TRBV9 and TRBJ2-3; 8 bases are a match to TRBD1. Germline CDR1 reads SGDLS; CDR2 reads YYNGEE. The CDR3 runs 18 residues. Trimming at V came to 5 bases and at J to 0 bases, leaving 14 bases not matched to a gene. CDR3 bases: TGTGCCAGCAGTAGAGGACAGGGCCGCACTCGGAGCACAGATACGCAGTATTTT. This encodes CASSRGQGRTRSTDTQYF.

In its sample, this clone was seen once. The chain recombines TRBV28 with TRBJ1-5, with D unresolved. This CDR3 contains 13 residues. The V end lost 5 bases, the J end lost 4 bases, and 9 bases lay between the germline ends. Germline-derived CDR1 and CDR2 are MDHEN and SYDVKM. Here the CDR3 reads CASSMAPNQPQHF. The CDR3 bases are TGTGCCAGCAGTATGGCCCCGAATCAGCCCCAGCATTTT.

The V gene is TRBV18, the J gene TRBJ1-4, with D perhaps TRBD1 (6 bases). Germline CDR1 KGHSH, CDR2 LQKENI. Trimming took 0 bases from V and 11 from J, leaving 10 bases between them. The CDR3 runs to 13 residues. The CDR3 DNA reads as TGTGCCAGCTCACCACCGGGGGCGGATAAACTGTTTTTT. Translating it yields CASSPPGADKLFF.

The genes are TRBV7-9 and TRBJ2-7, with D possibly matching TRBD1 (6 bases). This CDR3 has 13 amino acids. Germline lookup yields CDR1 SEHNR and CDR2 FQNEAQ (reference sequence). Trimming removed 0 bases at V and 3 bases at J, with 6 bases between. CDR3 in DNA: TGTGCCAGCAGCTTAGCACAGGGCTACGAGCAGTACTTC. It yields the protein CASSLAQGYEQYF.

The V gene is TRBV7-6, the J gene TRBJ2-2; the D gene is possibly TRBD2 (5 bases). V was cut by 1 base and J by 6 bases, with 9 bases left in between. There are 14 residues in the CDR3. Per the germline V gene, CDR1 is SGHVS and CDR2 is FNYEAQ. In DNA form, the CDR3 reads TGTGCCAGCAGCTTAGGAGGGCGGGCCGGGGAGCTGTTTTTT. This gives the protein CASSLGGRAGELFF.

Notes on this clone: Other DNA sequences in the same sample also yield this CDR3. The chain joins TRBV11-2 to TRBJ2-7; D possibly corresponds to TRBD1 (6 bases). Germline V CDR1 and CDR2: SGHAT, FQNNGV. The V end was cut by 1 base, the J end by 1 base, with 8 bases between. The CDR3 consists of 14 residues. The CDR3: CASSLGGGSYEQYF. The CDR3 nucleotides are TGTGCCAGCAGCTTAGGAGGGGGATCCTACGAGCAGTACTTC.

The chain uses TRBV4-1 and TRBJ2-1; 9 bases are a match to TRBD2. The CDR3 sequence is 15 residues long. Germline trimming cut 1 base from V and 7 bases from J; bases unmatched to any gene: 5. Germline V gives CDR1 MGHRA, CDR2 YSYEKL. For the CDR3, the DNA is TGCGCCAGCAGCCAAGTTGGACTAGCGCGGAATGAGCAGTTCTTC. Encoded protein: CASSQVGLARNEQFF.

This chain connects TRBV19 to TRBJ2-1; 7 bases match TRBD1. The CDR3 contains 15 residues. V lost 3 bases, J lost 4 bases, and 6 bases stayed unmatched. Germline lookup yields CDR1 LNHDA and CDR2 SQIVND (reference sequence). The CDR3 region is CASSMDDREYNEQFF. In nucleotides, the CDR3 is TGTGCCAGTAGTATGGACGACAGGGAGTACAATGAGCAGTTCTTC.